This T cell receptor (beta chain) derives from a study of blood T cell repertoires in COVID-19. Across the study: In each case, the material was cDNA or gDNA derived from T cells, B-cell-depleted T cells, or PBMCs.

TCRdb keeps only in-frame clones here, not all; method: immunoSEQ multiplex PCR. The data hold roughly 240,000 clones, with 83% observed a single time. The CDR3 is made up of 15 amino acids. Germline V gives CDR1 MNHNY, CDR2 SVGAGI (reference sequence). Trimming left V 2 bases short and J 2 bases short, with 12 bases between. Cohort placement rested on clinical history that participants reported themselves. The specimen was PBMCs or T cells enriched from blood (not recorded which). This sequence joins TRBV6-6 and TRBJ1-2; D gene uncertain. This clonotype originated in a woman in her thirties or forties who had been exposed to COVID-19. The CDR3 here is CASSYAGEANYGYTF. CDR3 DNA sequence: TGTGCCAGCAGTTACGCCGGGGAGGCAAACTATGGCTACACCTTC.